This T cell receptor beta chain was sequenced for a study of T cell changes during pregnancy in multiple sclerosis. Repertoires were generated with immunoSEQ multiplex PCR, while TCRdb's copy carries only in-frame clones and drops some. The repertoire includes around 65,000 clones, under 95% of them detected once, and about 1.3% sits in the top ten. CDR1 WSHSY and CDR2 SAAADI come from the germline V gene. The ends lost 6 bases at V and 7 bases at J; junction bases unmatched: 3. The CDR3 has 15 residues. Sequenced material: peripheral blood, taken in the third trimester of pregnancy. This receptor was identified in a female donor in good health, enrolled as a control in a pregnancy study. This chain uses TRBV10-2 with TRBJ2-1; TRBD2 aligns across 16 bases. The CDR3 nucleotides read TGCGCCAGCAGCGGGACTAGCGGGGGGGTGAATGAGCAGTTCTTC. This codes for CASSGTSGGVNEQFF.